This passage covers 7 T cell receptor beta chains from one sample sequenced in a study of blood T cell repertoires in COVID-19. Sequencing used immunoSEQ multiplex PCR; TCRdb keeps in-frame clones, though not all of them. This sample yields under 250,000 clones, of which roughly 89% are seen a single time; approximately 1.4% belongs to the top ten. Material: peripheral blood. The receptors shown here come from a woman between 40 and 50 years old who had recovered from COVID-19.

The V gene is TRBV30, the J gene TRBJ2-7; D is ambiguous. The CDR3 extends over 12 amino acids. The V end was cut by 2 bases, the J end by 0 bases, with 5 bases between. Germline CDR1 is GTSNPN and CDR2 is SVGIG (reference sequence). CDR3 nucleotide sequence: TGTGCCTGGAGTTTCAGCTCCTACGAGCAGTACTTC. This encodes CAWSFSSYEQYF.

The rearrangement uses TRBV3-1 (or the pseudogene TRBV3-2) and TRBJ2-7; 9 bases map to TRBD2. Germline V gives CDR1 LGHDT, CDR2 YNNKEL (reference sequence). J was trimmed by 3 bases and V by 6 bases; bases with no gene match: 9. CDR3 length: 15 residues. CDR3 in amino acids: CASSELAGPFYEQYF. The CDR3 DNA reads TGTGCCAGCAGTGAACTAGCGGGTCCGTTCTACGAGCAGTACTTC.

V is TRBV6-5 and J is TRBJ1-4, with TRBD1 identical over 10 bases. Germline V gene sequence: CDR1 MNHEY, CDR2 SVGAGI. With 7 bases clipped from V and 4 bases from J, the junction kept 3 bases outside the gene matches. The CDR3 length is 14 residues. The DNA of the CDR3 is TGTGCCAGCAAAAGGGACAGGGGTAATGAAAAACTGTTTTTT. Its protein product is CASKRDRGNEKLFF.

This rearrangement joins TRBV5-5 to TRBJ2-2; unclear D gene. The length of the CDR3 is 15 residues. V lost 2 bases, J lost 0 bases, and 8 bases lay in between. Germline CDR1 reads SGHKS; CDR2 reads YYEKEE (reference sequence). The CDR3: CASSFNPANTGELFF. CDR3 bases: TGTGCCAGCAGCTTCAATCCAGCGAACACCGGGGAGCTGTTTTTT.

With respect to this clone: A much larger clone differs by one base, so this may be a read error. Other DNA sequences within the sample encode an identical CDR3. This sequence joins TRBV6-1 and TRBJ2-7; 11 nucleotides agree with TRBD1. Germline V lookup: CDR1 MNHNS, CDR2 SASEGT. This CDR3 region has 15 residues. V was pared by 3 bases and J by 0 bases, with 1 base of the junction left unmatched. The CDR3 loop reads CASSEGTGGSYEQYF. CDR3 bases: TGTGCCAGCAGTGAGGGGACAGGGGGCTCCTACGAGCAGTACTTC.

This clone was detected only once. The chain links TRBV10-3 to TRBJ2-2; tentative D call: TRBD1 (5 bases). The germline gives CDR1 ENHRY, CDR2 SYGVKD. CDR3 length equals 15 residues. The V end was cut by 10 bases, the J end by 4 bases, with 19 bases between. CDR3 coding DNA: TGTGCCACCAGGCCAGGGCTTCGAGGCACCGGGGAGCTGTTTTTT. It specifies CATRPGLRGTGELFF.

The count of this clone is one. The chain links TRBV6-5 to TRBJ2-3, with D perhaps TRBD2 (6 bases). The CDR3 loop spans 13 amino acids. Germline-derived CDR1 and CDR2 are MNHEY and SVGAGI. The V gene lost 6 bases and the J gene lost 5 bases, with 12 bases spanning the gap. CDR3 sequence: CASRISGVDTQYF. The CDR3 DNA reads TGTGCCAGCAGAATCTCGGGGGTAGATACGCAGTATTTT.